This note documents a single T cell receptor (beta chain) sequence. Specified time point: newly diagnosed, previously untreated cHL patient sample. The source of the sample is a study of PD-1 blockade in classical Hodgkin lymphoma. Germline V gene lookup returns CDR1 GTSNPN and CDR2 SVGIG (reference sequence). The CDR3 spans 14 residues. The V and J ends lost 5 bases and 7 bases, in that order; junction bases with no gene match: 13. This table comes from immunoSEQ multiplex PCR, and its TCRdb copy is limited to in-frame clones, with some not included. The sample holds roughly 68,000 clones, roughly 93% seen once.

The TCR was taken from a human donor with classical Hodgkin lymphoma. The source material was peripheral blood mononuclear cells (PBMCs). The rearrangement joins TRBV30 to TRBJ2-5, with 7 bases matching TRBD2. The CDR3 DNA reads TGTGCCTGGGAGGGGAGGGCCGAGGACGGGACCCAGTACTTC. It encodes CAWEGRAEDGTQYF.